This T cell receptor (beta chain) was sequenced in a study of T cells in Graves' hyperthyroidism and ophthalmopathy. Patients between 18 and 65 years old had hyperthyroidism, newly diagnosed and lasting under 2 months. As regards this clonotype: Its antigen is unidentified. The junction differs from germline at one of its ends, possibly a read error.

RNA transcripts served as the template for amplifying TCR beta CDR3 regions. Primed by the HTBI set, a first-round RT-PCR was run on the TCR CDR3. TCRdb itself ran the multiplex PCR reads through MiXCR, one entry per CDR3 protein. The table lists fewer than 900,000 distinct CDR3 sequences, over 15% of them singletons. Study observations and caveats: Within blood appeared most thyroid clonotypes that had expanded above 0.001.

Germline lookup yields CDR1 MNHEY and CDR2 SMNVEV (reference sequence). The CDR3 contains 15 residues. Material: blood. The chain combines TRBV27 with TRBJ1-5; D not resolved. The TCR originated in a man between 18 and 29 years old with Graves' hyperthyroidism. CDR3 amino acids: CASSVSLGGNQSQHF. The DNA for the CDR3 is TGTGCCAGCAGTGTCTCTTTAGGTGGCAATCAGTCCCAGCATTTT.